This T cell receptor beta chain was identified in a study of cytomegalovirus exposure and HLA in healthy donors. In the study overall: Out of several hundred genotyped donors, roughly 80% belonged to the Caucasian-associated ancestry cluster.

This clone turned up a few times. Its antigen is not identified. Regarding the study as a whole: One later analysis reportedly identified an Asian-associated ancestry cluster that showed fewer N-insertions than the roughly 600-donor mean.

PCR involved 60 Vbeta and 13 Jbeta primers. Produced via immunoSEQ multiplex PCR; TCRdb's table is partial and in-frame only. The sample has 95,000 to 130,000 clones, 9% to 10% seen once. Samples came from healthy bone marrow donors. This CDR3 is built from 12 residues. Between the trimmed V and J ends, which lost 7 bases and 7 bases, there was a span of 12 bases. CDR1 MNHEY and CDR2 SVGAGI come from the germline V gene. The sample was PBMCs. J is TRBJ2-3 and V is TRBV6-5; D perhaps matches TRBD1 (5 bases). The receptor's source is a man under 40 in good health and CMV-seronegative. The CDR3 loop is CASTNRLNTQYF. The CDR3 region has the DNA TGTGCCAGCACCAACAGGTTAAATACGCAGTATTTT.